This T cell receptor beta chain originates from a study of T-cell reconstitution after alpha-beta-depleted transplantation in children. This CDR3 is 13 amino acids long. Trimming took 6 bases from V and 5 from J; bases not matched to a gene: 6. Unique molecular identifiers were incorporated during preparation of the TCRbeta library. Using its own MiXCR run on the PCR reads, TCRdb lists one record per CDR3 protein. This sample carries some 500,000 distinct CDR3 sequences, approximately 20% of them seen once, and the ten largest clones take approximately 3%. This specimen was PBMCs from the stem cell graft donor, taken from the stem cell graft. The clonotype originates from a human donor who donated a stem cell graft to a child with acute lymphoblastic leukemia. The chain joins TRBV12-3 or TRBV12-4 to TRBJ2-5, with 7 positions matching TRBD2. The DNA for the CDR3 is TGTGCCAGCAGGGGAGGGGACGGCGAGACCCAGTACTTC. It codes for CASRGGDGETQYF.